This entry concerns a single T cell receptor beta chain. This specimen comes from a study of blood T cell repertoires in COVID-19. The overall study: COVID-19 samples collected from the United States, Italy and Spain covered acute and convalescent phases.

TCRdb keeps only in-frame clones here, not all; method: immunoSEQ multiplex PCR. The repertoire holds more than 60,000 clones, about 88% seen once, with about 5% in the top ten. Between the trimmed V and J ends, which lost 3 bases and 5 bases, there was a span of 11 bases. The CDR3 consists of 13 residues. Germline V gene lookup returns CDR1 SGDLS and CDR2 YYNGEE. The specimen was peripheral blood. The receptor was derived from a woman aged 45-60 years with active COVID-19. V and J are TRBV9 and TRBJ1-1; tentatively, D is TRBD1 (6 bases). The CDR3 coding sequence is TGTGCCAGCAGCGAGGGGGGGCAGACTGAAGCTTTCTTT. Protein: CASSEGGQTEAFF. Full variable domain (missing parts from reference TRBV9 and TRBJ1-1): DSGVTQTPKHLITATGQRVTLRCSPRSGDLSVYWYQQSLDQGLQFLIQYYNGEERAKGNILERFSAQQFPDLHSELNLSSLELGDSALYFCASSEGGQTEAFFGQGTRLTVV.